These 28 T cell receptor beta chains share one sample of origin, sequenced in a study of Graves' ophthalmopathy and Graves' hyperthyroidism. Researchers took RNA transcripts and amplified TCR beta CDR3 regions from them. An opening RT-PCR round employed HTBI primers and preceded a second-round multiplex PCR. TCRdb independently ran MiXCR on the multiplex PCR reads; one entry per CDR3 protein. This repertoire shows 200,000 to 250,000 distinct CDR3 sequences, around 42% found once; its top ten account for roughly 50%. Material for sequencing was peripheral blood. The receptors here all came from an adult man with Graves' ophthalmopathy.

This clonotype has at least ten counts. The genes are TRBV25-1 and TRBJ1-6, with TRBD1 as a possible D gene (5 bases). The V and J ends lost 5 bases and 10 bases respectively, with 18 bases between them. The length of the CDR3 is 15 residues. The V gene's germline CDR1 is MGHDK and CDR2 SYGVNS. For the CDR3, the DNA is TGTGCCAGCAGTTGGGGCCAGGCGAAATGGTCACCCCTCCACTTT. This sequence encodes CASSWGQAKWSPLHF.

A few counts support this clonotype. J is TRBJ1-1 and V is TRBV20-1; D might be TRBD1 (5 bases). The length of the CDR3 is 12 residues. The germline gives CDR1 DFQATT, CDR2 SNEGSKA (reference sequence). Trimming removed 5 bases at V and 1 base at J, with 8 bases between. As DNA, the CDR3 is TGCAGTGCTTGGCAGGGGAACACTGAAGCTTTCTTT. It is translated as CSAWQGNTEAFF.

This chain connects TRBV7-8 to TRBJ1-3; D possibly corresponds to TRBD1 (5 bases). The CDR3 is 16 residues long. V gave up 3 bases and J gave up 0 bases, with 12 bases separating them. Germline V gives CDR1 SGHVS, CDR2 FQNEAQ. The CDR3 sequence: CASSFRGLSSGNTIYF. CDR3 bases: TGTGCCAGCAGCTTTCGGGGCCTGAGCTCTGGAAACACCATATATTTT.

DNA of the CDR3: TGTGCCAGCAGGGAAGTGGGTAAGAGGTTCGAGCAGTACTTC. It yields the protein CASREVGKRFEQYF. The gene calls are TRBV10-3 and TRBJ2-7; D may be TRBD1 (5 bases). This CDR3 contains 14 residues. The germline gives CDR1 ENHRY, CDR2 SYGVKD. The germline V and J ends were trimmed by 10 bases and 6 bases, with 22 bases remaining between them.

Worth noting for this clonotype: A much larger clone differs by one base, so this may be a read error. The chain is built from TRBV15 and TRBJ1-4; no firm D call. CDR3 size: 14 residues. V lost 2 bases to trimming and J lost 3 bases, with 7 bases between them. The germline gives CDR1 LNHNV, CDR2 YYDKDF (reference sequence). For the CDR3, the DNA is TGTGCCACCAGCAGACAGAGCCCTAATGAAAAACTGTTTTTT. Protein sequence: CATSRQSPNEKLFF.

This clonotype occurred a few times. The chain links TRBV7-2 to TRBJ1-6, with a possible D match to TRBD1 (6 bases). Per the germline V gene, CDR1 is SGHTA and CDR2 is FQGNSA. V shed 4 bases and J shed 12 bases, with 16 bases lying between them. The CDR3 is 14 residues long. The CDR3 spells CASSSGTEGGPLHF. CDR3 nucleotides: TGTGCCAGCAGCTCCGGGACGGAGGGGGGACCCCTCCACTTT.

This chain joins TRBV7-2 and TRBJ1-5; tentative D call: TRBD1 (5 bases). Between the trimmed V and J ends, which lost 3 bases and 8 bases, there was a span of 26 bases. Germline values: CDR1 SGHTA, CDR2 FQGNSA. This CDR3 spans 18 amino acids. The CDR3 nucleotides are TGTGCCAGCAGCTTGGGGTTAGGAGGGGACCTCGGGAGAGAGCCCCAGCATTTT. Translated, it gives CASSLGLGGDLGREPQHF.

Ten or more counts support this clonotype. This chain uses TRBV7-2 with TRBJ1-1; no reliable D call. The germline CDR1 and CDR2 sequences are SGHTA and FQGNSA. V lost 0 bases and J lost 4, with 9 bases in between. This CDR3 spans 14 amino acids. The chain's CDR3 is CASSLAGIGTEAFF. The DNA for the CDR3 is TGTGCCAGCAGCTTAGCAGGGATTGGCACTGAAGCTTTCTTT. Full variable domain (outside the CDR3, taken from reference TRBV7-2 and TRBJ1-1): GAGVSQSPSNKVTEKGKDVELRCDPISGHTALYWYRQSLGQGLEFLIYFQGNSAPDKSGLPSDRFSAERTGGSVSTLTIQRTQQEDSAVYLCASSLAGIGTEAFFGQGTRLTVV.

This clonotype appeared once. V gene TRBV25-1 combines with J gene TRBJ2-7, with D unclear. Germline values: CDR1 MGHDK, CDR2 SYGVNS. Trimming removed 5 bases at V and 4 bases at J, with 18 bases between. This CDR3 region has 15 residues. In nucleotides, the CDR3 is TGTGCCAGCAGTTTAAATGCCGGAGTCGGGTACGAGCAGTACTTC. Translated, it gives CASSLNAGVGYEQYF.

The chain couples TRBV20-1 to TRBJ2-5; a possible D gene is TRBD2 (6 bases). The CDR3 loop spans 14 amino acids. The V and J ends lost 3 bases and 2 bases respectively, with 13 bases between them. The germline V gene encodes CDR1 DFQATT and CDR2 SNEGSKA (reference sequence). CDR3 coding DNA: TGCAGTGCTAGGGAGATGAGCGGGCAAGAGACCCAGTACTTC. Its translation is CSAREMSGQETQYF.

The chain joins TRBV9 to TRBJ1-6; D might be TRBD1 (5 bases). Germline loops: CDR1 SGDLS, CDR2 YYNGEE. Trimming cost V 0 bases and J 7 bases, with 8 bases left between them. The CDR3 loop spans 14 amino acids. CDR3 region: CASSVAGYNSPLHF. The CDR3 nucleotides read TGTGCCAGCAGCGTAGCAGGGTACAATTCACCCCTCCACTTT.

This sequence joins TRBV6-4 and TRBJ1-3, with D perhaps matching TRBD1 (5 bases). The CDR3 runs 17 residues. Germline values: CDR1 MRHNA, CDR2 SNTAGT. Between the trimmed V and J ends, which lost 6 bases and 0 bases, there was a span of 18 bases. The CDR3 loop reads CASSEARDDISGNTIYF. Here the CDR3 DNA reads TGTGCCAGCAGCGAAGCCCGGGACGACATCTCTGGAAACACCATATATTTT.

This chain uses TRBV29-1 with TRBJ2-2, with D possibly TRBD2 on 5 matching bases. Per the germline V gene, CDR1 is SQVTM and CDR2 is ANQGSEA. V was pared by 4 bases and J by 8 bases, with 14 bases between. The CDR3 is made up of 13 amino acids. CDR3 DNA sequence: TGCAGCGTTGGCTGGTTAGCGCAAGGGGAGCTGTTTTTT. Translated: CSVGWLAQGELFF.

This clonotype was seen a few times. This rearrangement joins TRBV20-1 to TRBJ1-1; maybe TRBD1 (6 bases). The CDR3 extends over 14 amino acids. Germline V lookup: CDR1 DFQATT, CDR2 SNEGSKA (reference sequence). The V end lost 5 bases, the J end lost 1 base, and 14 bases lay between the germline ends. In nucleotides, the CDR3 is TGCAGTGCTTCCGGGGGCAGGTGGAACACTGAAGCTTTCTTT. Translating gives CSASGGRWNTEAFF.

V and J are TRBV7-2 and TRBJ2-5; TRBD1 aligns across 7 bases. Germline CDR1 SGHTA, CDR2 FQGNSA. Unmatched junction bases numbered 7, after V lost 5 bases and J lost 1 base. This CDR3 is built from 15 residues. The CDR3 sequence: CASSPRGFPQETQYF. CDR3 DNA: TGTGCCAGCAGCCCCAGGGGGTTCCCCCAAGAGACCCAGTACTTC.

This clonotype showed up just once. Mismatch with germline at one junction end may stem from a read error. The chain joins TRBV15 to TRBJ2-7; TRBD1 might be the D (5 bases). The CDR3 has 12 residues. Per germline, CDR1 LNHNV and CDR2 YYDKDF (reference sequence). Here the CDR3 DNA reads TGTGCCACCAGCGAACAAGGGGTGGAGCGGTACTTC. It is translated as CATSEQGVERYF.

The genes are TRBV19 and TRBJ2-5; 9 bases map to TRBD2. CDR3 length: 15 amino acids. Germline lookup yields CDR1 LNHDA and CDR2 SQIVND (reference sequence). J gave up 1 base and V 10 bases, and 10 bases lay outside the gene matches. The CDR3 region is CATRSTSGSQETQYF. The CDR3 region has the DNA TGTGCCACTCGGTCGACTAGCGGTAGCCAAGAGACCCAGTACTTC.

The V gene is TRBV11-2, the J gene TRBJ2-7; TRBD1 matches 7 bases. Germline CDR1 and CDR2: SGHAT and FQNNGV. The junction had 16 bases not matched to a gene; V was cut back by 4 bases and J by 4 bases. The CDR3 is 17 residues long. CDR3 sequence reads: CASSSPFFGQDRYEQYF. CDR3 sequence (DNA): TGTGCCAGCAGCTCGCCCTTCTTCGGACAGGATAGGTACGAGCAGTACTTC.

This clonotype was picked up a small number of times. The gene calls are TRBV7-9 and TRBJ2-2; D call uncertain. CDR1 and CDR2 (germline): SEHNR, FQNEAQ (reference sequence). The CDR3 covers 12 residues. Trimming left V 5 bases short and J 6 bases short, with 7 bases between. CDR3: CASSIRPGELFF. The CDR3, as DNA: TGTGCCAGCAGCATCCGGCCCGGGGAGCTGTTTTTT.

The chain has TRBV10-3 and TRBJ2-5, with 11 positions matching TRBD2. CDR3 length equals 16 residues. Germline-derived CDR1 and CDR2 are ENHRY and SYGVKD. V shed 4 bases and J 2 bases; nucleotides not matched to a gene: 6. The CDR3 reads CAISATSGGIQETQYF. CDR3 DNA sequence: TGTGCCATCAGTGCAACTAGCGGGGGAATTCAAGAGACCCAGTACTTC.

V is TRBV20-1 and J is TRBJ2-2; D gene uncertain. The CDR3 has 14 amino acids. The V gene's germline CDR1 is DFQATT and CDR2 SNEGSKA (reference sequence). Deletions cut 5 bases from V and 1 base from J, with 11 bases between. The CDR3 region is CSAGWAGNTGELFF. The CDR3 DNA sequence: TGCAGTGCTGGTTGGGCAGGGAACACCGGGGAGCTGTTTTTT.

In its sample, this clonotype was seen many times. The junction differs from germline at one of its ends, possibly a read error. V usage is TRBV24-1 and J usage is TRBJ1-1; the match to TRBD1 covers 9 bases. Germline-derived CDR1 and CDR2 are KGHDR and SFDVKD. The CDR3 runs 14 residues. The CDR3 sequence is CATSRDRVNPEAFF. The CDR3, as DNA: TGTGCCACCAGTAGGGACAGGGTGAACCCTGAAGCTTTCTTT.

The chain links TRBV5-6 to TRBJ1-6, with D tentatively TRBD1 (5 bases). CDR1 and CDR2 from the germline V gene are SGHDT and YYEEEE. Trimming left V 5 bases short and J 0 bases short, with 12 bases between. There are 16 residues in the CDR3. CDR3 loop: CASSHVTVSYNSPLHF. The CDR3 DNA follows: TGTGCCAGCAGTCATGTGACAGTCTCCTATAATTCACCCCTCCACTTT.

This clonotype was counted a single time. The chain carries TRBV15 and TRBJ1-5; no clear D gene. Per germline, CDR1 LNHNV and CDR2 YYDKDF (reference sequence). With 0 bases removed from V and 0 bases from J, the gap between germline ends came to 21 bases. The CDR3 covers 20 residues. The CDR3 nucleotides read TGTGCCACCAGCAGAGATAATTCGGGCCAAGGGTCCTATAGCAATCAGCCCCAGCATTTT. As protein: CATSRDNSGQGSYSNQPQHF.

In this sample, this clonotype turned up many times. The chain recombines TRBV29-1 with TRBJ1-2; no clear D. This CDR3 is built from 11 residues. V was clipped by 4 bases and J by 7 bases, with 10 bases between them. Per the germline V gene, CDR1 is SQVTM and CDR2 is ANQGSEA. CDR3 loop: CSVAASSGYTF. CDR3 in DNA: TGCAGCGTTGCCGCGAGCTCTGGCTACACCTTC.

The sample holds a few counts of this clonotype. This CDR3 reads CASSLGLLRGTGELFF. The CDR3 nucleotides are TGCGCCAGCAGCTTGGGACTTCTCAGGGGCACCGGGGAGCTGTTTTTT. The V and J genes are TRBV5-1 and TRBJ2-2, with D perhaps matching TRBD1 (6 bases). Trimming removed 0 bases from V and 4 bases from J, with 13 bases in between. Germline values: CDR1 SGHRS, CDR2 YFSETQ. The CDR3 runs 16 residues.

This clonotype occurred a few times. The chain couples TRBV12-3 or TRBV12-4 to TRBJ1-3, with D unresolved. This CDR3 comprises 15 residues. Trimming shortened V by 2 bases and J by 0 bases, and 8 bases separated the two germline ends. CDR3 sequence reads: CASSLSHTSGNTIYF. The CDR3 coding sequence is TGTGCCAGCAGTTTATCACATACCTCTGGAAACACCATATATTTT.

This clonotype was detected a few times. This chain joins TRBV10-3 and TRBJ2-2; 13 nucleotides align to TRBD2. Trimming at V came to 7 bases and at J to 4 bases, leaving 9 bases not matched to a gene. Germline V gives CDR1 ENHRY, CDR2 SYGVKD. The CDR3 is made up of 17 amino acids. The CDR3 here is CAINGGLAGVGTGELFF. Written as DNA, the CDR3 is TGTGCCATCAATGGCGGACTAGCGGGAGTCGGCACCGGGGAGCTGTTTTTT.